A selection of T cell receptor beta chains follows, all from one sample in a study of monozygotic twins with inflammatory bowel disease. TCRdb reprocessed the 5' RACE reads and keeps a single row for each CDR3 protein, giving no DNA. Found here are around 99,000 distinct CDR3 sequences; the top ten clones hold around 12%. Material for sequencing was blood. The receptors derive from a human donor with ulcerative colitis or Crohn's disease, or a healthy co-twin of an affected twin (not recorded which). Each CDR3 is given with its conserved first and last residue.

V gene,J gene,CDR3 protein
TRBV20-1,TRBJ1-6,CSAWTVNSPLHF
TRBV28,TRBJ2-1,CASSLGERNEQFF
TRBV18,TRBJ2-1,CASSPRLAGIYNEQFF
TRBV7-9,TRBJ2-6,CASSLADTSGANVLTF
TRBV7-2,TRBJ1-1,CASSPITNTEAFF
TRBV5-1,TRBJ2-5,CASSLTTSGGQETQYF
TRBV7-8,TRBJ2-7,CASSSGGGAYEQYF
TRBV7-3,TRBJ2-2,CASSSRTGDTGELFF
TRBV7-9,TRBJ1-1,CASSLTETEAFF
TRBV15,TRBJ2-7,CATSRGITGRLYEQYF
TRBV3-1,TRBJ2-7,CASSGDSYEQYF
TRBV3-1,TRBJ2-2,CASSQGYNTGELFF
TRBV4-1,TRBJ1-5,CASSQKGQGAFQPQHF
TRBV5-5,TRBJ2-5,CASSLYGSQETQYF
TRBV29-1,TRBJ2-7,CSVEVRGSYEQYF
TRBV6-5,TRBJ1-2,CASSSHLTGNYGYTF
TRBV29-1,TRBJ2-7,CSALTIRLAGHYEQYF
TRBV20-1,TRBJ2-7,CSARDSPYEQYF
TRBV12-3/TRBV12-4,TRBJ2-1,CASSSDRAHEQFF
TRBV20-1,TRBJ2-1,CSARASVARSYNEQFF
TRBV5-5,TRBJ2-1,CASSLPGLDYNEQFF
TRBV5-1,TRBJ2-2,CASSLAGRANTGELFF
TRBV12-3/TRBV12-4,TRBJ1-5,CASSDSGHPYSNQPQHF
TRBV2,TRBJ2-2,CASRLDRNTGELFF
TRBV7-2,TRBJ2-5,CASSLSSGRTSAF
TRBV3-1,TRBJ1-2,CASTQGFSSYGYTF
TRBV9,TRBJ2-3,CASRPAGRTDTQYF
TRBV28,TRBJ1-5,CASSTGGRYQPQHF
TRBV24-1,TRBJ2-1,CATSVGQGRSDEQFF
TRBV4-2,TRBJ2-1,CASSQDSGSYNEQFF
TRBV4-2,TRBJ2-7,CASSHAGEQYF
TRBV5-1,TRBJ2-7,CASSPDRGYEQYF
TRBV3-1,TRBJ2-1,CASSPVRGNEQFF
TRBV29-1,TRBJ2-2,CSVEVQPGGYGELFF
TRBV28,TRBJ2-3,CASSFETGLGTDTQYF
TRBV27,TRBJ1-2,CASALRGAYGYTF
TRBV12-3/TRBV12-4,TRBJ2-1,CASSTGPYNEQFF